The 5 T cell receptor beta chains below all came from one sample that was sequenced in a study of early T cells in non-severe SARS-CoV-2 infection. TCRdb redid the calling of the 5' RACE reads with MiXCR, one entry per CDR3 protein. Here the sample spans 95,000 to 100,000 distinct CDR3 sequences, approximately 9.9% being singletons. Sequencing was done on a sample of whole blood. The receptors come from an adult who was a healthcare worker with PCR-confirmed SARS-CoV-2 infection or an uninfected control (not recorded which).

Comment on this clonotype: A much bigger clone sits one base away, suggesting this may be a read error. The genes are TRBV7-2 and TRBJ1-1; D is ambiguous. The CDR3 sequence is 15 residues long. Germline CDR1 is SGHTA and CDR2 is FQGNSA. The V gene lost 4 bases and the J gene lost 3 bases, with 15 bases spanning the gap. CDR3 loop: CASSSQRTADTEAFF. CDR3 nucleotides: TGTGCCAGCAGCTCCCAGAGGACGGCGGACACTGAAGCTTTCTTT.

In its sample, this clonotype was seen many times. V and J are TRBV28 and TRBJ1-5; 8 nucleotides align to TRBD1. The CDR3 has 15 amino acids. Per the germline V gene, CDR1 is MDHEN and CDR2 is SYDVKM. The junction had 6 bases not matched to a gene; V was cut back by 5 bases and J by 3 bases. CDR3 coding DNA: TGTGCCAGCAGTCAAGACAGGGGCGTCAATCAGCCCCAGCATTTT. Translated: CASSQDRGVNQPQHF.

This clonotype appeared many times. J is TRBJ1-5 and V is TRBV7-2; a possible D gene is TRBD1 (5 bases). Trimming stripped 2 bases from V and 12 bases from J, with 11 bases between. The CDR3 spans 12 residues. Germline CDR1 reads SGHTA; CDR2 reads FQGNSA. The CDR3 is CASSLWGADQHF. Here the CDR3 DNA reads TGTGCCAGCAGCTTATGGGGCGCTGACCAGCATTTT.

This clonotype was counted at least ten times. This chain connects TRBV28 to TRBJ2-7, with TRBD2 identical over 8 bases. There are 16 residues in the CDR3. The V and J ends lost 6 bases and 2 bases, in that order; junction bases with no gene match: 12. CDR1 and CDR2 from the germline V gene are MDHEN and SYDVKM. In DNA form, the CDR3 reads TGTGCCAGCAGCCGGCGGATGGGCGGGAGGACCTACGAGCAGTACTTC. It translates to CASSRRMGGRTYEQYF.

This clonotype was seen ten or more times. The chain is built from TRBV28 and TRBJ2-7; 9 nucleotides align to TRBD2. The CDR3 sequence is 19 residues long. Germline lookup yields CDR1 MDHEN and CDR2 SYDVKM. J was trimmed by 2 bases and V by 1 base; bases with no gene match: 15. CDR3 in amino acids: CASSLSLFGSSGDTYEQYF. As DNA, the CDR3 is TGTGCCAGCAGTTTATCCCTATTTGGTTCTAGCGGGGATACCTACGAGCAGTACTTC.